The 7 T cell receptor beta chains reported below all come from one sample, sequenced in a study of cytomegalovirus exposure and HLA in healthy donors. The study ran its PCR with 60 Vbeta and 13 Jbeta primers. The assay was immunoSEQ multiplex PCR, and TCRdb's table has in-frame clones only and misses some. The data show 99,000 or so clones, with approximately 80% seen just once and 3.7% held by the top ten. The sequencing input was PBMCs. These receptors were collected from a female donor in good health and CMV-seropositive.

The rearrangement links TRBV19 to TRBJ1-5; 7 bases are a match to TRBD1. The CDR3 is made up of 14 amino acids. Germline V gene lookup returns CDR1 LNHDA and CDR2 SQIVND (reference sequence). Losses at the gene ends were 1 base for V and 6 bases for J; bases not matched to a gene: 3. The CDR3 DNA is TGTGCCAGTAGTATAGGAGGGGGCGGTCAGCCCCAGCATTTT. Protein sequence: CASSIGGGGQPQHF.

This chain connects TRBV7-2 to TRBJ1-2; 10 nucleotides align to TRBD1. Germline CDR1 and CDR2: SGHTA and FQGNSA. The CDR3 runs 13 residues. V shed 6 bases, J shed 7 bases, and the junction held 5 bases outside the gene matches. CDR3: CASRRDRGSGYTF. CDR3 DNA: TGTGCCAGCAGGAGGGACAGGGGATCTGGCTACACCTTC.

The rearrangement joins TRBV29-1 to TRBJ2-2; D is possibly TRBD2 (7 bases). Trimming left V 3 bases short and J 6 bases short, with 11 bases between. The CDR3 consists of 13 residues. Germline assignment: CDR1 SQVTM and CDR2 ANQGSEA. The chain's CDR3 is CSVERGGSGELFF. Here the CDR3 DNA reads TGCAGCGTTGAGAGGGGGGGCTCCGGGGAGCTGTTTTTT.

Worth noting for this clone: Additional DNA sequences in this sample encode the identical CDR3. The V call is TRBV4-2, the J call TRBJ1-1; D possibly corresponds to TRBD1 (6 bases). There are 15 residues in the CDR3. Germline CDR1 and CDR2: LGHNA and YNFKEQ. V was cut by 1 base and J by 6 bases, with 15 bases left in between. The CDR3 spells CASSQATGRDPEAFF. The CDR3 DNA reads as TGTGCCAGCAGCCAAGCTACAGGGAGAGACCCTGAAGCTTTCTTT.

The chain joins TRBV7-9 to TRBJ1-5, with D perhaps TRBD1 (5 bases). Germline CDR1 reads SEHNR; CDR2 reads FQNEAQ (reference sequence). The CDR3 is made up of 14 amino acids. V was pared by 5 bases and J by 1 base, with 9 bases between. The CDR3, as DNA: TGTGCCAGCAGCAGGGACTTGAGCAATCAGCCCCAGCATTTT. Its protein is CASSRDLSNQPQHF.

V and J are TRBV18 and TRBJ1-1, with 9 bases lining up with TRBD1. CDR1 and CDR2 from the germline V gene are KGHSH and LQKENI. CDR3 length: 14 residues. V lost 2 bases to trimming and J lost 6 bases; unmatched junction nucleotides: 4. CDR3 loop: CASSPGQGTAEAFF. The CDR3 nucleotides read TGTGCCAGCTCACCAGGACAGGGGACGGCTGAAGCTTTCTTT.

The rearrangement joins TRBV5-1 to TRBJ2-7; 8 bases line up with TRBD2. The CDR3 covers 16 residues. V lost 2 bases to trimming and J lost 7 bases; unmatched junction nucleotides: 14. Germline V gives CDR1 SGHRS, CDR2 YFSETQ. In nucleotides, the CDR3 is TGCGCCAGCAGCTTAACCCCGGGACTAGAAGGGGGTGAGCAGTACTTC. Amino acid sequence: CASSLTPGLEGGEQYF.